This T cell receptor (beta chain) was found in a study of shared clonotypes between healthy human individuals. Overall study results and limits: Clonotype sharing levels among donors were expected to vary with sequencing depth. Large sequencing depth failed to make sorted-subset sequencing complete, rarefaction showed. Naive subsets, compared against memory subsets, generally had larger estimated richness values. In contrast to clonotypes shared by all four donors, non-shared clonotypes had lower generation probabilities.

As for this clone: The antigen is unknown.

Sequenced by immunoSEQ multiplex PCR; TCRdb stores in-frame clones only, minus some. The sample shows more than 2 million clones, almost 96% of them seen only once. The V gene end was trimmed by 5 bases and the J gene end by 2 bases; junction bases not matched to a gene: 6. The CDR3 contains 14 residues. Germline-derived CDR1 and CDR2 are MDHEN and SYDVKM. This TCR was recovered from a man between 18 and 29 years old in good health. The sequencing input was naive CD4+ T cells sorted from blood. Specified subset: CD45RA+ positively selected. V usage is TRBV28 and J usage is TRBJ2-7, with 7 bases identical to TRBD2. In nucleotides, the CDR3 is TGTGCCAGCAGTCCGGGAGCGGGACCCTACGAGCAGTACTTC. The encoded protein is CASSPGAGPYEQYF.